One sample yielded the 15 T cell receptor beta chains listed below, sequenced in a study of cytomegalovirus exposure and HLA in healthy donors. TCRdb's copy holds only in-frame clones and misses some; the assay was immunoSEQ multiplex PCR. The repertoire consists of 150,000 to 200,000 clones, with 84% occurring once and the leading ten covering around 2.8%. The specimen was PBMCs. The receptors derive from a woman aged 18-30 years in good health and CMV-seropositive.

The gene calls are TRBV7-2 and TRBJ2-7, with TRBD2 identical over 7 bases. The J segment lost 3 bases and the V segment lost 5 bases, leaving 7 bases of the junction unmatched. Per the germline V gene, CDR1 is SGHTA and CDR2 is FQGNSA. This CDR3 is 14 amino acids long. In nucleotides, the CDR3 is TGTGCCAGCAGCCGGGGCGGGGGTAGCTACGAGCAGTACTTC. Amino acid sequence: CASSRGGGSYEQYF. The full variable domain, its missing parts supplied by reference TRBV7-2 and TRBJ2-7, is GAGVSQSPSNKVTEKGKDVELRCDPISGHTALYWYRQSLGQGLEFLIYFQGNSAPDKSGLPSDRFSAERTGGSVSTLTIQRTQQEDSAVYLCASSRGGGSYEQYFGPGTRLTVT.

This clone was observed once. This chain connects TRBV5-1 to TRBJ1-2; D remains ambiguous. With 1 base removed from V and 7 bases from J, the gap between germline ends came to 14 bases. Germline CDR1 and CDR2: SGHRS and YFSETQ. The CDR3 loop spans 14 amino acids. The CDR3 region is CASSLTPGGPGYTF. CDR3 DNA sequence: TGCGCCAGCAGCTTGACCCCGGGAGGGCCTGGCTACACCTTC.

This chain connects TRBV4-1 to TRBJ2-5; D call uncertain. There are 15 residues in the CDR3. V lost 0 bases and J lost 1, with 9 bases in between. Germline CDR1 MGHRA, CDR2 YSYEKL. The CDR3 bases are TGCGCCAGCAGCCAAGATCTTCCCCTCCAAGAGACCCAGTACTTC. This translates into CASSQDLPLQETQYF.

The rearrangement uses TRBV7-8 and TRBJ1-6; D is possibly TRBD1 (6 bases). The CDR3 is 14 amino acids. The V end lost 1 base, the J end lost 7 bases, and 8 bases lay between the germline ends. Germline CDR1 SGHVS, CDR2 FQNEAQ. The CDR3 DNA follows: TGTGCCAGCAGCTTAGACAGGGTAAATTCACCCCTCCACTTT. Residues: CASSLDRVNSPLHF.

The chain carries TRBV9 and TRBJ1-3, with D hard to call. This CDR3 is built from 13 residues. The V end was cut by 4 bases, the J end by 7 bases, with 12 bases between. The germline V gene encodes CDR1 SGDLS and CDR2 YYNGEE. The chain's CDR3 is CASSQTHSNTIYF. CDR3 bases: TGTGCCAGCAGCCAAACCCACAGTAACACCATATATTTT.

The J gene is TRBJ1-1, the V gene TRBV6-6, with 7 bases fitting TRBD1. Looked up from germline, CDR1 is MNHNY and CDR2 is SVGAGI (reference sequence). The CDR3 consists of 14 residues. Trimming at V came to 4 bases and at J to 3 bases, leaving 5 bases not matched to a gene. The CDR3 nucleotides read TGTGCCAGCAGTTGGACAGGATCGTACACTGAAGCTTTCTTT. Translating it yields CASSWTGSYTEAFF.

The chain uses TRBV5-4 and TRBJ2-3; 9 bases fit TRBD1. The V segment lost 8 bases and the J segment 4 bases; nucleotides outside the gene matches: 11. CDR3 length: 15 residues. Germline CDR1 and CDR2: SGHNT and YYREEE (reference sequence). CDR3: CASSTGTGNPDTQYF. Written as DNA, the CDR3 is TGTGCCAGTTCCACCGGGACAGGGAACCCAGATACGCAGTATTTT.

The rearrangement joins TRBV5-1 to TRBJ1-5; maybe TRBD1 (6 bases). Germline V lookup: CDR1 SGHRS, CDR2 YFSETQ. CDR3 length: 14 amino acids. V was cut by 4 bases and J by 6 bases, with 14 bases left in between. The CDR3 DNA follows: TGCGCCAGCAGCGCCACAGGGTTAGGTCAGCCCCAGCATTTT. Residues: CASSATGLGQPQHF.

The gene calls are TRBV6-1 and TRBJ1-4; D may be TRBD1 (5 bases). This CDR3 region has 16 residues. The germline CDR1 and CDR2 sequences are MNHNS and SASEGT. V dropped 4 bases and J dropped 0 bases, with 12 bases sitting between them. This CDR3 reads CASSGLMTATNEKLFF. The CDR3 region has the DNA TGTGCCAGCAGTGGGCTAATGACAGCAACTAATGAAAAACTGTTTTTT.

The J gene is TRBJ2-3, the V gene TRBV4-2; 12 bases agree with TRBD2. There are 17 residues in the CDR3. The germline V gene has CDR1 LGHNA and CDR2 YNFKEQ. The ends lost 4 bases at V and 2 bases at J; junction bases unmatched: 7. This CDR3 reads CASSRQTSGGSTDTQYF. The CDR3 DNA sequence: TGTGCCAGCAGCCGGCAGACTAGCGGGGGCTCCACAGATACGCAGTATTTT.

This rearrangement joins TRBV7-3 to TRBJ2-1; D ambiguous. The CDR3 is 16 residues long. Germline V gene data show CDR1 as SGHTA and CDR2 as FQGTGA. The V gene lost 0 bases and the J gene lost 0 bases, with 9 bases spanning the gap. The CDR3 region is CASSLTAGSSYNEQFF. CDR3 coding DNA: TGTGCCAGCAGCTTAACCGCCGGTAGCTCCTACAATGAGCAGTTCTTC.

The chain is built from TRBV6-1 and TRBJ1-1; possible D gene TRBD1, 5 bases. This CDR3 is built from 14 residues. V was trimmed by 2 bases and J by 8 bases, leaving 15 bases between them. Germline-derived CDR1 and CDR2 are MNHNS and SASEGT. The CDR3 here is CASSEFLRGGEAFF. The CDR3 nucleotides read TGTGCCAGCAGTGAATTCTTGCGGGGCGGCGAAGCTTTCTTT.

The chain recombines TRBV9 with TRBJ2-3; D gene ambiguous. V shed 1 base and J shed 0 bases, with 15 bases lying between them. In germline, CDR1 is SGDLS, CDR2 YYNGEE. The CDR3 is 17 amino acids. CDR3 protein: CASSVHWLTTSTDTQYF. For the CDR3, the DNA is TGTGCCAGCAGCGTACACTGGCTCACTACTAGCACAGATACGCAGTATTTT. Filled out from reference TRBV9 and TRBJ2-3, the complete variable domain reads DSGVTQTPKHLITATGQRVTLRCSPRSGDLSVYWYQQSLDQGLQFLIQYYNGEERAKGNILERFSAQQFPDLHSELNLSSLELGDSALYFCASSVHWLTTSTDTQYFGPGTRLTVL.

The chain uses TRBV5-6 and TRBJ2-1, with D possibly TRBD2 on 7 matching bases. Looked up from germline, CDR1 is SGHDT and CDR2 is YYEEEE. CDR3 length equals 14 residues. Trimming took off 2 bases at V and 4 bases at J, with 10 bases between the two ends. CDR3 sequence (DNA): TGTGCCAGCAGCTTCGCGGGGGCTTACAATGAGCAGTTCTTC. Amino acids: CASSFAGAYNEQFF.

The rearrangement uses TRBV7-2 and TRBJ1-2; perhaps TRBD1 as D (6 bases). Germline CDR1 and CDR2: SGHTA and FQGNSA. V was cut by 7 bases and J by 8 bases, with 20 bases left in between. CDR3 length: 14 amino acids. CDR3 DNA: TGTGCCAGCACCGTTCGCTGGGGGCCCAGAGGCTACACCTTC. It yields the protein CASTVRWGPRGYTF.